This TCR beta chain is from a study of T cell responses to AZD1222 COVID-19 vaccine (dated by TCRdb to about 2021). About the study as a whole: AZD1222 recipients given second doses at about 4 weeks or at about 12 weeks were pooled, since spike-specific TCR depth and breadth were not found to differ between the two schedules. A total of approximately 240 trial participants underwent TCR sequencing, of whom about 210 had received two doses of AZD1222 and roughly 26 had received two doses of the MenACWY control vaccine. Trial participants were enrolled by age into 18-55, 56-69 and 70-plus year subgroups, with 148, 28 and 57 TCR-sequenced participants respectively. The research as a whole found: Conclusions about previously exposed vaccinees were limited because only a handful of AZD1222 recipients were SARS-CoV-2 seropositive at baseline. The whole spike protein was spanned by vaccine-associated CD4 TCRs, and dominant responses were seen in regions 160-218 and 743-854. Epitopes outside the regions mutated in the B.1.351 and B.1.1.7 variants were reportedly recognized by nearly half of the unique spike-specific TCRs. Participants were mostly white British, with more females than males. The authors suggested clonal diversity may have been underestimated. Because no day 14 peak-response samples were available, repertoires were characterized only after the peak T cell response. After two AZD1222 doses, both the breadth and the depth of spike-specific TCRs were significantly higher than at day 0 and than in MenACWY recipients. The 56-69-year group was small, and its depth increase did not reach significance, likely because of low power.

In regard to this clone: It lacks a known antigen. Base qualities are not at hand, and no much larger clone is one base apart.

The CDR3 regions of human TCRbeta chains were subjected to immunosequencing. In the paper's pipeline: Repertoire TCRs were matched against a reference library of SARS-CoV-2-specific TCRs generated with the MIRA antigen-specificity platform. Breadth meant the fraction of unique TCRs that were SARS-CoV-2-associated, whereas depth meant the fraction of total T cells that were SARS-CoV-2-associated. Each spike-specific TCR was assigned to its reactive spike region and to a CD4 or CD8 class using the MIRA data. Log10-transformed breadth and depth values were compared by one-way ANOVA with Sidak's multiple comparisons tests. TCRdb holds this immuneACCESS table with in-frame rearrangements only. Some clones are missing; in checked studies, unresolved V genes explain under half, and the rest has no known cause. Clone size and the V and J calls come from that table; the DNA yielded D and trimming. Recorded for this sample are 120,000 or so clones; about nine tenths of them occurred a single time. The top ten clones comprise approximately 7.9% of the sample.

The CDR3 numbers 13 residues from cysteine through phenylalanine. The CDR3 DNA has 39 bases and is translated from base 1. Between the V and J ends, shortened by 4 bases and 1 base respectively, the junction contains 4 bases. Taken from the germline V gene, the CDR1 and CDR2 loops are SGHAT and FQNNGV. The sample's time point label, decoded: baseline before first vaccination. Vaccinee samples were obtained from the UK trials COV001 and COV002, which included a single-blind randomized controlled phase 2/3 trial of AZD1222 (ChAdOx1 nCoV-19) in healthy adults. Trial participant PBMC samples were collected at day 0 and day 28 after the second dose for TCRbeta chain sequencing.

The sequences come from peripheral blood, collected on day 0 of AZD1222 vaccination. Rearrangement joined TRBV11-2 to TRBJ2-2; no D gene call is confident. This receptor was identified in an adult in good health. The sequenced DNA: TGTGCCAGCAGCTCCCAGAACACCGGGGAGCTGTTTTTT. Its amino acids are CASSSQNTGELFF.